Shown below are 18 T cell receptor beta chains from a single sample sequenced in a study of shared clonotypes between healthy human individuals. This table comes from immunoSEQ multiplex PCR, and its TCRdb copy is limited to in-frame clones, with some not included. The sample lists 400,000 to 500,000 clones; around three quarters were seen once. Sequenced sample: PBMCs. The receptors were sampled from a woman in her thirties or forties in good health. Some clones in this sample may be carry-over from other donors' samples.

The V and J genes are TRBV4-1 and TRBJ2-3; 14 nucleotides align to TRBD2. Germline V gene data show CDR1 as MGHRA and CDR2 as YSYEKL. The CDR3 has 19 residues. V gave up 3 bases and J gave up 7 bases; unmatched junction bases: 15. The CDR3 sequence: CASSHHQPRLAGGRNTQYF. In DNA form, the CDR3 reads TGCGCCAGCAGCCACCATCAACCCAGACTAGCGGGAGGGAGGAATACGCAGTATTTT.

This sequence joins TRBV30 and TRBJ1-2; 10 bases align to TRBD1. J lost 7 bases, V lost 5 bases, and 10 bases had no gene match. The CDR3 runs to 14 residues. Per germline, CDR1 GTSNPN and CDR2 SVGIG (reference sequence). The CDR3 is CAWPRQGAGSGYTF. The CDR3 coding sequence is TGTGCCTGGCCCAGACAGGGGGCAGGGAGTGGCTACACCTTC.

This clone was seen a handful of times. The gene calls are TRBV7-9 and TRBJ1-2; D might be TRBD1 (5 bases). The germline V and J ends were trimmed by 9 bases and 3 bases, with 17 bases remaining between them. The CDR3 runs 14 residues. CDR1 is SEHNR and CDR2 is FQNEAQ in the germline V gene (reference sequence). The CDR3 loop reads CASNRGSSDYGYTF. As DNA, the CDR3 is TGTGCCAGTAATCGGGGGTCGTCGGACTATGGCTACACCTTC.

The chain recombines TRBV4-3 with TRBJ1-2, with a tentative D call TRBD1 (5 bases). Trimming removed 0 bases from V and 5 bases from J, with 10 bases in between. This CDR3 has 14 residues. Germline assignment: CDR1 LGHNA and CDR2 YSLEER. The CDR3 loop is CASSQDWEGYGYTF. CDR3 bases: TGCGCCAGCAGCCAAGATTGGGAGGGGTATGGCTACACCTTC.

With regard to this clone: At the DNA level, this CDR3 is encoded by other sequences in the same sample as well. This sequence joins TRBV5-1 and TRBJ1-1; D possibly corresponds to TRBD1 (5 bases). V lost 4 bases, J lost 0 bases, and 10 bases lay in between. There are 14 residues in the CDR3. CDR1 and CDR2 from the germline V gene are SGHRS and YFSETQ. CDR3 region: CASSPDSMNTEAFF. The CDR3 coding sequence is TGCGCCAGCAGCCCCGACAGTATGAACACTGAAGCTTTCTTT.

The rearrangement joins TRBV5-1 to TRBJ2-5; no reliable D call. The germline CDR1 and CDR2 sequences are SGHRS and YFSETQ. The V end was cut by 4 bases, the J end by 4 bases, with 11 bases between. This CDR3 has 13 amino acids. This chain's CDR3 is CASSRDLGETQYF. CDR3 bases: TGCGCCAGCAGCAGAGACTTGGGAGAGACCCAGTACTTC.

As to this clone: A much bigger clone sits one base away, suggesting this may be a read error. Other DNA sequences in this specimen translate into the identical CDR3. V gene TRBV2 combines with J gene TRBJ1-2, with 10 bases that match TRBD1. CDR3 size: 15 residues. The V gene's germline CDR1 is SNHLY and CDR2 FYNNEI. After removal of 2 bases from V and 4 bases from J, the junction contained 4 bases not matched to a gene. CDR3 nucleotides: TGTGCCAGCAGTGAACCTGGACAGGGGGTCTATGGCTACACCTTC. Its translation is CASSEPGQGVYGYTF.

This chain uses TRBV7-9 with TRBJ2-1, with 7 bases identical to TRBD2. Germline CDR1 reads SEHNR; CDR2 reads FQNEAQ (reference sequence). J lost 4 bases, V lost 5 bases, and 8 bases had no gene match. The CDR3 is 15 residues long. CDR3 region: CASSPPGAGYNEQFF. CDR3 bases: TGTGCCAGCAGCCCACCGGGAGCGGGGTACAATGAGCAGTTCTTC.

The chain uses TRBV10-3 and TRBJ2-7, with 11 nucleotides matching TRBD2. The CDR3 sequence is 15 residues long. Germline values: CDR1 ENHRY, CDR2 SYGVKD. V shed 2 bases, J shed 6 bases, and the junction held 6 bases outside the gene matches. The CDR3 reads CAISERLAGGGEQYF. For the CDR3, the DNA is TGTGCCATCAGTGAGAGGCTAGCGGGAGGCGGCGAGCAGTACTTC.

The chain couples TRBV5-1 to TRBJ2-1, with D perhaps given as TRBD1 or TRBD2 (6 bases each). This CDR3 is 12 amino acids long. The ends were cut back, 6 bases at V and 10 bases at J, with 14 bases in the middle. Germline V CDR1 and CDR2: SGHRS, YFSETQ. The DNA for the CDR3 is TGCGCCAGCAACGGGGGCCCTGGGGAGCAGTTCTTC. Translation gives CASNGGPGEQFF.

The gene calls are TRBV7-3 and TRBJ2-2; D may be TRBD1 (7 bases). Germline CDR1 and CDR2: SGHTA and FQGTGA. The V and J ends lost 6 bases and 3 bases respectively, with 17 bases between them. This CDR3 region has 16 residues. CDR3 protein: CASRPQGEAHTGELFF. CDR3 DNA sequence: TGTGCCAGCAGACCCCAGGGGGAGGCCCACACCGGGGAGCTGTTTTTT.

As DNA, the CDR3 is TGTGCCAGCAGTAAGGGGCAGGGCACAGATACGCAGTATTTT. This gives the protein CASSKGQGTDTQYF. The gene calls are TRBV6-1 and TRBJ2-3; a weak D match, TRBD1 (5 bases). V was trimmed by 5 bases and J by 1 base, leaving 10 bases between them. CDR3 length: 14 amino acids. Germline lookup yields CDR1 MNHNS and CDR2 SASEGT.

The V and J genes are TRBV5-6 and TRBJ2-2, with D hard to call. The CDR3 runs to 13 residues. Germline V gene sequence: CDR1 SGHDT, CDR2 YYEEEE. V lost 1 base to trimming and J lost 9 bases, with 10 bases between them. CDR3 sequence (DNA): TGTGCCAGCAGCTTGACACCCGGCCGGGAGCTGTTTTTT. The encoded protein is CASSLTPGRELFF. The full variable domain, rest sourced from reference TRBV5-6 and TRBJ2-2, is DAGVTQSPTHLIKTRGQQVTLRCSPKSGHDTVSWYQQALGQGPQFIFQYYEEEERQRGNFPDRFSGHQFPNYSSELNVNALLLGDSALYLCASSLTPGRELFFGEGSRLTVL.

V is TRBV5-1 and J is TRBJ2-3, with D maybe TRBD2 (6 bases). This CDR3 has 14 amino acids. V was shortened by 4 bases and J by 5 bases, with 14 bases between the two germline ends. The germline gives CDR1 SGHRS, CDR2 YFSETQ. The CDR3 nucleotides read TGCGCCAGCAGCCTCGGGGGTGGTATAGATACGCAGTATTTT. Translating it yields CASSLGGGIDTQYF.

The chain carries TRBV11-3 and TRBJ1-1; D ambiguous. Germline values: CDR1 SGHNT, CDR2 YENEEA. CDR3 size: 14 residues. V was clipped by 2 bases and J by 0 bases, with 7 bases between them. The chain's CDR3 is CASSLNGLNTEAFF. The DNA for the CDR3 is TGTGCCAGCAGCTTAAACGGATTGAACACTGAAGCTTTCTTT. The full variable domain, its missing parts supplied by reference TRBV11-3 and TRBJ1-1, is EAGVVQSPRYKIIEKKQPVAFWCNPISGHNTLYWYLQNLGQGPELLIRYENEEAVDDSQLPKDRFSAERLKGVDSTLKIQPAELGDSAVYLCASSLNGLNTEAFFGQGTRLTVV.

This chain joins TRBV5-4 and TRBJ2-1; 7 bases fit TRBD1. With V trimmed by 2 bases and J by 8 bases, 4 bases remained unmatched. The CDR3 runs 13 residues. Germline CDR1 and CDR2: SGHNT and YYREEE (reference sequence). CDR3 in DNA: TGTGCCAGCAGCTTCCGGGACAGCTATGAGCAGTTCTTC. It specifies CASSFRDSYEQFF.

V is TRBV2 and J is TRBJ1-5; D is perhaps TRBD1 (5 bases). Trimming shortened V by 5 bases and J by 6 bases, and 14 bases separated the two germline ends. The CDR3 loop spans 14 amino acids. Germline-derived CDR1 and CDR2 are SNHLY and FYNNEI. DNA of the CDR3: TGTGCCAGCAGTCCTGACAGTCGTGCTCAGCCCCAGCATTTT. It codes for CASSPDSRAQPQHF.

This rearrangement joins TRBV4-1 to TRBJ1-3; unclear D gene. The CDR3 is 15 amino acids. Trimming removed 0 bases from V and 4 bases from J, with 10 bases in between. Germline assignment: CDR1 MGHRA and CDR2 YSYEKL. The CDR3 sequence: CASSQDRAVGNTIYF. The CDR3 DNA sequence: TGCGCCAGCAGCCAAGATAGGGCCGTCGGAAACACCATATATTTT.